This T cell receptor beta chain came from a study of shared clonotypes between healthy human individuals. The study drew its donors from healthy HIV-negative adults without recent acute infections or vaccinations. Study-wide points: Among donors, clonotype sharing was expected to be affected by sequencing depth.

In the sorted-subset replicate PCRs, about 200 ng DNA, 25,000 to 30,000 T cell genomes, was used. Clones were read by immunoSEQ multiplex PCR, and TCRdb kept only the in-frame ones, dropping some. Of a few million clones listed, 80% to 95% are singletons. Germline lookup yields CDR1 SGHNT and CDR2 YYREEE (reference sequence). The CDR3 extends over 13 amino acids. V lost 2 bases, J lost 4 bases, and 8 bases lay in between. As to this clone: Its antigen is still unknown.

The chain carries TRBV5-4 and TRBJ2-3; D remains ambiguous. Input material: naive CD4+ T cells from PBMCs. The subset: CD45RA+ positively selected. The TCR comes from a man between 18 and 35 years old in good health. Some clones in this sample may be carry-over from other donors' samples. In DNA form, the CDR3 reads TGTGCCAGCAGCTTACCCTTCGCAGATACGCAGTATTTT. Translation gives CASSLPFADTQYF.